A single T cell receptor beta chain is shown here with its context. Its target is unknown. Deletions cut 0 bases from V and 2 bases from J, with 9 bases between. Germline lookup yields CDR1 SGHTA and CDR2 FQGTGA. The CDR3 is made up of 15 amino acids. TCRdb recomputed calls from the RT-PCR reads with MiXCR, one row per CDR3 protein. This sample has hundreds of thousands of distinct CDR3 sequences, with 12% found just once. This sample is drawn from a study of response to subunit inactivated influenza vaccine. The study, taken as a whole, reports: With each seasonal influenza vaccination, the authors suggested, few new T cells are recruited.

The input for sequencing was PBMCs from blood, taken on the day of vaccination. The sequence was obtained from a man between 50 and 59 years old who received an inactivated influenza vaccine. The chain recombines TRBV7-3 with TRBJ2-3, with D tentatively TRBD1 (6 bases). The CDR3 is CASSLTGQLTDTQYF. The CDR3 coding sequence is TGTGCCAGCAGCTTAACTGGACAGCTCACAGATACGCAGTATTTT.